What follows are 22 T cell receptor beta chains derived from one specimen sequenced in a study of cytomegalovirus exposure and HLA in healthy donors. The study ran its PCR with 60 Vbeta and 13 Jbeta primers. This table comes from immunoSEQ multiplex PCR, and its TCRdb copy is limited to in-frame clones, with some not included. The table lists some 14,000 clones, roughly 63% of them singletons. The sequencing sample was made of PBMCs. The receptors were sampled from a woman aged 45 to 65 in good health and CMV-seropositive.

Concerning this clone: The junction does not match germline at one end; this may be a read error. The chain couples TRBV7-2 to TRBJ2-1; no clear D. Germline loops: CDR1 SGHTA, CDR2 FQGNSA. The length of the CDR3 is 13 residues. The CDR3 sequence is CASRLGHNNEQFF. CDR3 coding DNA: TGTGCCAGCAGGTTAGGGCACAACAATGAGCAGTTCTTC.

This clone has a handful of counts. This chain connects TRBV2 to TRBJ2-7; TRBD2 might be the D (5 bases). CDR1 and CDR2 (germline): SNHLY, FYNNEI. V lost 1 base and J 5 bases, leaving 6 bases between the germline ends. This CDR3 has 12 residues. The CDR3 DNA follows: TGTGCCAGCAGTGAAGGGACTCACGAGCAGTACTTC. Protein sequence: CASSEGTHEQYF. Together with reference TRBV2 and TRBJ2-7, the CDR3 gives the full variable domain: EPEVTQTPSHQVTQMGQEVILRCVPISNHLYFYWYRQILGQKVEFLVSFYNNEISEKSEIFDDQFSVERPDGSNFTLKIRSTKLEDSAMYFCASSEGTHEQYFGPGTRLTVT.

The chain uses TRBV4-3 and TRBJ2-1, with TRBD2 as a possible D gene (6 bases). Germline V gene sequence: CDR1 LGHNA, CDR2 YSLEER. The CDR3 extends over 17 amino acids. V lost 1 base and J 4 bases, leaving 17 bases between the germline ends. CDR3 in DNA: TGCGCCAGCAGCCAAGGAAACACCGCGGGGCGGTACAATGAGCAGTTCTTC. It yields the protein CASSQGNTAGRYNEQFF.

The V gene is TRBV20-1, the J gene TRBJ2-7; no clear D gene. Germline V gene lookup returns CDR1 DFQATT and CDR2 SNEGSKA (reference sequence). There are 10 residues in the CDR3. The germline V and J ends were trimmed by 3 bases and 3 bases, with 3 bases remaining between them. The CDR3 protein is CSASYYEQYF. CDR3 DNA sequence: TGCAGTGCTAGCTACTACGAGCAGTACTTC.

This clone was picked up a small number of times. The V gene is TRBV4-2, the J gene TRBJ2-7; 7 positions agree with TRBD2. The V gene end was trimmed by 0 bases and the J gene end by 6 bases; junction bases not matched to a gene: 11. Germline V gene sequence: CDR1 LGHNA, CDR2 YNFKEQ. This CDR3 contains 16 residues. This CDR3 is CASSQDFSRGSGEQYF. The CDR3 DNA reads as TGTGCCAGCAGCCAAGATTTCAGTCGCGGGAGTGGCGAGCAGTACTTC.

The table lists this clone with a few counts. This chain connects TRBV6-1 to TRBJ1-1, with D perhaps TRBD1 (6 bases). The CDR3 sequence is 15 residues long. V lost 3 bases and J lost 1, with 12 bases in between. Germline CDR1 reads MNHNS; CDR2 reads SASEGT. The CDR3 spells CASSETGFGNTEAFF. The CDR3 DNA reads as TGTGCCAGCAGTGAGACAGGATTCGGGAACACTGAAGCTTTCTTT.

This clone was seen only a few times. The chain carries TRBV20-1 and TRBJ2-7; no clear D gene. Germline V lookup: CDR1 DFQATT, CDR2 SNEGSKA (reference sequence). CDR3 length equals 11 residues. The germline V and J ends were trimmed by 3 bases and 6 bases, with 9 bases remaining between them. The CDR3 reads CSASFLGEQYF. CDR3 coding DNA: TGCAGTGCTAGTTTCCTCGGCGAGCAGTACTTC.

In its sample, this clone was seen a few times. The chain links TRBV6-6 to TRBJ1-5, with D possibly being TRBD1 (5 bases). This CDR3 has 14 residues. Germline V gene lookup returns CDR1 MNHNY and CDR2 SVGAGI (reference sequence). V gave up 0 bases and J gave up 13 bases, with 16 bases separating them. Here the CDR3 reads CASSYSTAPPYQHF. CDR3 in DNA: TGTGCCAGCAGTTACTCGACAGCCCCTCCCTATCAGCATTTT.

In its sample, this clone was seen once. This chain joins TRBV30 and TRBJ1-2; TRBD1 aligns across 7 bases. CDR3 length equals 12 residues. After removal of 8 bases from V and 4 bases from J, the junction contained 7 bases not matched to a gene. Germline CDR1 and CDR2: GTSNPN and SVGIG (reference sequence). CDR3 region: CASRTGPYGYTF. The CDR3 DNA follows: TGTGCCAGTAGGACAGGCCCCTATGGCTACACCTTC.

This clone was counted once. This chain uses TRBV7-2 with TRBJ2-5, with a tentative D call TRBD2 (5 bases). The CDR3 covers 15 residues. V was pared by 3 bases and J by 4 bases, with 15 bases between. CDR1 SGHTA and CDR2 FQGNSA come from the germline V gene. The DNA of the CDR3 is TGTGCCAGCAGCTTCGAGAGCGGAGAGACAGAGACCCAGTACTTC. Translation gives CASSFESGETETQYF.

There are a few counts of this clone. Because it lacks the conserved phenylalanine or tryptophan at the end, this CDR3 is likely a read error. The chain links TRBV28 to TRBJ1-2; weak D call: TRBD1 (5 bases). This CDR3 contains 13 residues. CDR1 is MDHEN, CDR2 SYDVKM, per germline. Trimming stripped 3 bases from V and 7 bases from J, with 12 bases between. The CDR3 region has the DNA TGTGCCAGCAGTTTTATTTCGGGGACTGGCTACACCGTC. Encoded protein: CASSFISGTGYTV.

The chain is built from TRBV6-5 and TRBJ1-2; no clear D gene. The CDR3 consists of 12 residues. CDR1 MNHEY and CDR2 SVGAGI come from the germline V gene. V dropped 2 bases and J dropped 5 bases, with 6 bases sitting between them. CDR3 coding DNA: TGTGCCAGCAGTTACGCGGGATATGGCTACACCTTC. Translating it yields CASSYAGYGYTF.

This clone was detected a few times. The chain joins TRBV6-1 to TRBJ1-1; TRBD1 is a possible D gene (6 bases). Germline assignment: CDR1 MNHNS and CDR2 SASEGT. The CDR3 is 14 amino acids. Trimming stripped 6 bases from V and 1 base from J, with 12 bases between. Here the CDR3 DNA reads TGTGCCAGCAGGGCACCGGGACAGAACACTGAAGCTTTCTTT. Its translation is CASRAPGQNTEAFF.

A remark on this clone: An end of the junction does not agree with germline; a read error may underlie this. CDR3 sequence: CASSPTVLSTGELFF. CDR3 coding DNA: TGTGCTAGCAGCCCGACAGTTTTGAGCACCGGGGAGCTGTTTTTT. This chain links TRBV7-7 with TRBJ2-2; a weak D match, TRBD1 (5 bases). This CDR3 comprises 15 residues. Germline V gene data show CDR1 as SSHAT and CDR2 as FNYEAQ (reference sequence).

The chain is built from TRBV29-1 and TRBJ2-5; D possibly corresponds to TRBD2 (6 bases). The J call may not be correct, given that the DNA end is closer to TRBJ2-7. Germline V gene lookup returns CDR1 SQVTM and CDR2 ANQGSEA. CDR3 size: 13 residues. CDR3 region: CSVEWKGTAEQYF. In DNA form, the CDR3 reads TGCAGCGTTGAATGGAAGGGGACTGCCGAGCAGTACTTC.

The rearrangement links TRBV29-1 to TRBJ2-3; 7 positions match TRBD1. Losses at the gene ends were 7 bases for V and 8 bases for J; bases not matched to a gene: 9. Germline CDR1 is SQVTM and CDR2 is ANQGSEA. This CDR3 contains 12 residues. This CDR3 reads CSEGAAGGTQYF. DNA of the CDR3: TGCAGCGAGGGGGCGGCCGGAGGTACGCAGTATTTT.

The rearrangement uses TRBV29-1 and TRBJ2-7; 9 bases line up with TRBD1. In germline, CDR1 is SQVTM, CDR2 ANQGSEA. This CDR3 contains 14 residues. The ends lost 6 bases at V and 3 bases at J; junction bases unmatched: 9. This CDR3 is CSVTGGQASYEQYF. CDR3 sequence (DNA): TGCAGCGTGACAGGGGGACAGGCAAGCTACGAGCAGTACTTC.

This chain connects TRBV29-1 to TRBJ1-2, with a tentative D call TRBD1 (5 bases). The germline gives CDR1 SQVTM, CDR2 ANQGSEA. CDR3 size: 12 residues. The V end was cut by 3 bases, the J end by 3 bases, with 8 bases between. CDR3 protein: CSVDRVDYGYTF. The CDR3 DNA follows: TGCAGCGTTGACAGGGTTGACTATGGCTACACCTTC.

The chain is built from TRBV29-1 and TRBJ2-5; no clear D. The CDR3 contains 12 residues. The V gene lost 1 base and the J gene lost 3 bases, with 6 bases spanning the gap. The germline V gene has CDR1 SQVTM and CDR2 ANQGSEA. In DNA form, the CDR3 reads TGCAGCGTTGAAGCCGTCGAAGAGACCCAGTACTTC. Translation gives CSVEAVEETQYF.

CDR3 nucleotides: TGCAGCGCCGGACAGGGATTAACTGATGAGCAGTTCTTC. This sequence encodes CSAGQGLTDEQFF. V gene TRBV29-1 combines with J gene TRBJ2-1; 8 positions agree with TRBD1. V gave up 7 bases and J gave up 8 bases; unmatched junction bases: 10. The germline V gene encodes CDR1 SQVTM and CDR2 ANQGSEA. The CDR3 has 13 amino acids.

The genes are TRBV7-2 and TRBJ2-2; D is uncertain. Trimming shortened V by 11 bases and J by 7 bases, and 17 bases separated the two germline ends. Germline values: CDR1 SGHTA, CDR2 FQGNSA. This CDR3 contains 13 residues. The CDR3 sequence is CAASRMVGGELFF. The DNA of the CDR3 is TGTGCCGCTTCTAGGATGGTCGGCGGGGAGCTGTTTTTT.

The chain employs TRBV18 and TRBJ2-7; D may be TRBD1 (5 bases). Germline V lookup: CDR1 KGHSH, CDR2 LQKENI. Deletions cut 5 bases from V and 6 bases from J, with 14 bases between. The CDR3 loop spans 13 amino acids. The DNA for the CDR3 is TGTGCCAGCTCAGCCCCAGGAAGGGGCGAGCAGTACTTC. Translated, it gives CASSAPGRGEQYF.